This T cell receptor (beta chain) was found in a study of blood T cell repertoires in COVID-19. Only in-frame clones appear in the TCRdb table, and some are missing; sequencing was by immunoSEQ multiplex PCR. Altogether fewer than 500,000 clones are present, just over 85% being singletons, with the ten largest covering 1.4%. There are 15 residues in the CDR3. Per germline, CDR1 LNHDA and CDR2 SQIVND (reference sequence). V gave up 3 bases and J gave up 1 base; unmatched junction bases: 3. The sample was peripheral blood. This TCR was recovered from a woman in her 30s with active or convalescent COVID-19. The chain combines TRBV19 with TRBJ2-5, with 9 bases that match TRBD1. The CDR3 DNA is TGTGCCAGTAGTATGGACAGGGGAGCCCAAGAGACCCAGTACTTC. Its translation is CASSMDRGAQETQYF.